These 2 T cell receptor beta chains share one sample of origin, sequenced in a study of control samples from healthy donors and cancer patients. Assay: immunoSEQ multiplex PCR; the TCRdb copy retains only in-frame clones and omits some. The sample consists of approximately 100,000 clones, approximately 90% of them appearing once. Sequencing used blood. These receptor sequences come from a man aged 25-40 years in good health.

V gene TRBV11-2 combines with J gene TRBJ1-6; D is possibly TRBD1 (6 bases). Per the germline V gene, CDR1 is SGHAT and CDR2 is FQNNGV. The CDR3 consists of 17 residues. Trimming took off 3 bases at V and 5 bases at J, with 17 bases between the two ends. DNA for the CDR3: TGTGCCAGCAGCTTGCAATATACCGGGGGCCATAATTCACCCCTCCACTTT. Amino acid sequence: CASSLQYTGGHNSPLHF.

This chain connects TRBV28 to TRBJ1-6, with D possibly being TRBD1 (5 bases). The V gene's germline CDR1 is MDHEN and CDR2 SYDVKM. This CDR3 contains 13 residues. V gave up 6 bases and J gave up 3 bases, with 6 bases separating them. This CDR3 is CASSRVYNSPLHF. CDR3 in DNA: TGTGCCAGCAGCAGGGTCTATAATTCACCCCTCCACTTT.